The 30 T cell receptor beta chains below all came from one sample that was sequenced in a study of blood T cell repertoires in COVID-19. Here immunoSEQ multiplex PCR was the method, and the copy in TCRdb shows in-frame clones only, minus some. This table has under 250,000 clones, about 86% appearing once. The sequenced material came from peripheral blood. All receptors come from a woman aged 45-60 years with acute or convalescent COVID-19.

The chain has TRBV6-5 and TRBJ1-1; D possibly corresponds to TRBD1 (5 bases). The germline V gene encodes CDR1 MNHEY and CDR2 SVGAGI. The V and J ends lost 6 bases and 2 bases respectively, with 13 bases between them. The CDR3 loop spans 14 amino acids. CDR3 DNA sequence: TGTGCCAGCAGAAAACCCGGGACTAACACTGAAGCTTTCTTT. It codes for CASRKPGTNTEAFF.

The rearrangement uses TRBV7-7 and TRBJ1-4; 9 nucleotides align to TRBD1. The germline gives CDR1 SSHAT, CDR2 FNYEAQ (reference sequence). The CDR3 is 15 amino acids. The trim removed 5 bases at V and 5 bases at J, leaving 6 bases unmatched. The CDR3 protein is CASSRGTGKNEKLFF. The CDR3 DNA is TGTGCCAGCAGCCGTGGGACAGGGAAAAATGAAAAACTGTTTTTT.

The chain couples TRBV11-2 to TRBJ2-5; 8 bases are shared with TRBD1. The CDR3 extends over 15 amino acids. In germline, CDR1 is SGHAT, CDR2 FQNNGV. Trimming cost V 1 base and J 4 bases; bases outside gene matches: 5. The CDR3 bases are TGTGCCAGCAGCTTAGTTACAGGGGGTGGAGAGACCCAGTACTTC. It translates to CASSLVTGGGETQYF.

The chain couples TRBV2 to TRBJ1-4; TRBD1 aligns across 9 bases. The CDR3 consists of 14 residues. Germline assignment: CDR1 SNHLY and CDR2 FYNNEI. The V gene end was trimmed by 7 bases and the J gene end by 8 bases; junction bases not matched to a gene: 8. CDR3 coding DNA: TGTGCCAGCAACTGGGACAGGGCAGGGGAAAAACTGTTTTTT. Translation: CASNWDRAGEKLFF. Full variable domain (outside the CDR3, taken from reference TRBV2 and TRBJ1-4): EPEVTQTPSHQVTQMGQEVILRCVPISNHLYFYWYRQILGQKVEFLVSFYNNEISEKSEIFDDQFSVERPDGSNFTLKIRSTKLEDSAMYFCASNWDRAGEKLFFGSGTQLSVL.

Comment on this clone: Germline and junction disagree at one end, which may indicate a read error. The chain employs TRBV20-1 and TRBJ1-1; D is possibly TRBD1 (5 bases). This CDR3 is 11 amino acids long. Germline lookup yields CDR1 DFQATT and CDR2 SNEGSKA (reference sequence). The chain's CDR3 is CSARGGSNSGF. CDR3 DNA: TGCAGTGCTAGAGGGGGCAGCAACTCGGGCTTT.

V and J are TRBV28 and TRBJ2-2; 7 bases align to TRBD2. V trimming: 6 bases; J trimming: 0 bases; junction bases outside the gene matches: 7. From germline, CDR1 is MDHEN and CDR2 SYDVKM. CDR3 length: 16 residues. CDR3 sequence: CASSESGLANTGELFF. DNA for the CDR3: TGTGCCAGCAGCGAATCCGGACTAGCGAACACCGGGGAGCTGTTTTTT.

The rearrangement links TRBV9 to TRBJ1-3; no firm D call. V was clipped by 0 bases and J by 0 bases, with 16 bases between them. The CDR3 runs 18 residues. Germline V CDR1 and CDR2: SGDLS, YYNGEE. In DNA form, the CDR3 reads TGTGCCAGCAGCGTAGGCAGCAGGCTGAAATACTCTGGAAACACCATATATTTT. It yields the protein CASSVGSRLKYSGNTIYF.

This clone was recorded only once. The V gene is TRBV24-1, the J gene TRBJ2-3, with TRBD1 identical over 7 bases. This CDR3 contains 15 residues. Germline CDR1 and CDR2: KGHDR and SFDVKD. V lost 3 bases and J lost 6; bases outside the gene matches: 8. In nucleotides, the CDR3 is TGTGCCACCAGTGATCACAGGGGCTCGGGGGATACGCAGTATTTT. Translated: CATSDHRGSGDTQYF.

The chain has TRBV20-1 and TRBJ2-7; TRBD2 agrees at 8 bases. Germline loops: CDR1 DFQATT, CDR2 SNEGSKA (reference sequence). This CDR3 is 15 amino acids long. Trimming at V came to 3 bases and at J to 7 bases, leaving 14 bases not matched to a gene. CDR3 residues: CSASGARAGVEEQYF. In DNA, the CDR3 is TGCAGTGCTAGTGGGGCCCGAGCGGGAGTGGAAGAGCAGTACTTC.

The CDR3 sequence: CASSLEPGAYYEQYF. DNA of the CDR3: TGTGCCAGCTCACTGGAACCGGGAGCCTACTACGAGCAGTACTTC. V is TRBV18 and J is TRBJ2-7, with D perhaps TRBD2 (6 bases). Germline values: CDR1 KGHSH, CDR2 LQKENI. Trimming took off 4 bases at V and 3 bases at J, with 16 bases between the two ends. The CDR3 is 15 amino acids.

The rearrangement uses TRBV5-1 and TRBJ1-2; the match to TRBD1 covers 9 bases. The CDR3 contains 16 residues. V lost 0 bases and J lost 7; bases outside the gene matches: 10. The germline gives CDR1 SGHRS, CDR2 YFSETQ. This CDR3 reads CASSLEGITGGSGYTF. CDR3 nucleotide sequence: TGCGCCAGCAGCTTGGAAGGGATAACAGGGGGCAGTGGCTACACCTTC.

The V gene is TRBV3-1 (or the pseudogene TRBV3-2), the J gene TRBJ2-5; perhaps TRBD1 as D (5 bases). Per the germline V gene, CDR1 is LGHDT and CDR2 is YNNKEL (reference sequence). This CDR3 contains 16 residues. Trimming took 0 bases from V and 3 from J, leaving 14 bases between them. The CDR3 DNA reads TGTGCCAGCAGCCAAGAGGGGCAAGCCGCCAAAGAGACCCAGTACTTC. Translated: CASSQEGQAAKETQYF.

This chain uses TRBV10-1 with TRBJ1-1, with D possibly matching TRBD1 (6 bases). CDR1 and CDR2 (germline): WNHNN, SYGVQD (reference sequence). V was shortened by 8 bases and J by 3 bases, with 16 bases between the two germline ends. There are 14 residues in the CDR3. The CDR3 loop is CASSRNRDYTEAFF. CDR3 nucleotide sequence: TGCGCCAGCTCACGGAACAGGGATTACACTGAAGCTTTCTTT.

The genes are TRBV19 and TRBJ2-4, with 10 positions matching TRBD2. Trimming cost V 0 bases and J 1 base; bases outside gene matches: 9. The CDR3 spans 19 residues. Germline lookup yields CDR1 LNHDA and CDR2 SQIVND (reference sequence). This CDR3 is CASSIDASGRALAKNIQYF. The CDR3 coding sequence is TGTGCCAGTAGTATAGATGCTAGCGGGAGAGCCTTGGCCAAAAACATTCAGTACTTC.

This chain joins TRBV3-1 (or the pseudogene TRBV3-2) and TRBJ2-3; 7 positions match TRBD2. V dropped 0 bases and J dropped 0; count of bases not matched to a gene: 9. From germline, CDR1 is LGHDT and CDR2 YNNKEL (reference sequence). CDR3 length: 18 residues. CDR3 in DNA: TGTGCCAGCAGCCAAGACCCCCTAGCGGCTAAAAGCACAGATACGCAGTATTTT. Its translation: CASSQDPLAAKSTDTQYF.

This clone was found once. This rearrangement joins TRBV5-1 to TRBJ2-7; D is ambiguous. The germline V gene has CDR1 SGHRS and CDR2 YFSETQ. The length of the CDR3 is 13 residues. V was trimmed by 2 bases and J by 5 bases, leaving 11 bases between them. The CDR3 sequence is CASSLIAENEQYF. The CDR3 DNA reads TGCGCCAGCAGCTTAATCGCGGAAAACGAGCAGTACTTC.

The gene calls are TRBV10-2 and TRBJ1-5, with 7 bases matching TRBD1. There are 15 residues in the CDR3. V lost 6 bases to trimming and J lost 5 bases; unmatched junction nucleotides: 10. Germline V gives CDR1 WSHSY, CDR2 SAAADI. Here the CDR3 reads CASRTGLGMDQPQHF. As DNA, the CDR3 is TGCGCCAGCAGGACAGGGTTAGGCATGGATCAGCCCCAGCATTTT.

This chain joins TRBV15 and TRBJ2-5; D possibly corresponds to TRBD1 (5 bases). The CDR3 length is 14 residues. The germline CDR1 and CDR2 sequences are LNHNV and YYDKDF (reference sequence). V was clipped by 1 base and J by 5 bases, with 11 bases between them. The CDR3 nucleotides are TGTGCCACCAGCAGAGCAGGGTCGGCGGAGACCCAGTACTTC. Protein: CATSRAGSAETQYF. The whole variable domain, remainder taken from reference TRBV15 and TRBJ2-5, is DAMVIQNPRYQVTQFGKPVTLSCSQTLNHNVMYWYQQKSSQAPKLLFHYYDKDFNNEADTPDNFQSRRPNTSFCFLDIRSPGLGDTAMYLCATSRAGSAETQYFGPGTRLLVL.

CDR3 in amino acids: CASSLRLGSTDTQYF. CDR3 DNA sequence: TGTGCCAGCAGTCTAAGACTAGGCAGCACAGATACGCAGTATTTT. The V call is TRBV27, the J call TRBJ2-3, with D possibly matching TRBD2 (6 bases). CDR1 MNHEY and CDR2 SMNVEV come from the germline V gene (reference sequence). Trimming pared 5 bases from V and 0 bases from J, leaving 12 bases between. The CDR3 has 15 amino acids.

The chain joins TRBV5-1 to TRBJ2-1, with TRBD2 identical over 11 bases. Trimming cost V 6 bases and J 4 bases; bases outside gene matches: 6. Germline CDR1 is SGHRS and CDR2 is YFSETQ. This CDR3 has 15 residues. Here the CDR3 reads CASTFLAGGYNEQFF. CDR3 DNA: TGCGCCAGCACTTTTCTAGCGGGGGGTTACAATGAGCAGTTCTTC.

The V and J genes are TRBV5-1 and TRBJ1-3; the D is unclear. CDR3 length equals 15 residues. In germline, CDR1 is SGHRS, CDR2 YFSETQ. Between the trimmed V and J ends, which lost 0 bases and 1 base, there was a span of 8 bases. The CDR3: CASSLDSASGNTIYF. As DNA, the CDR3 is TGCGCCAGCAGCTTGGACAGTGCGTCTGGAAACACCATATATTTT.

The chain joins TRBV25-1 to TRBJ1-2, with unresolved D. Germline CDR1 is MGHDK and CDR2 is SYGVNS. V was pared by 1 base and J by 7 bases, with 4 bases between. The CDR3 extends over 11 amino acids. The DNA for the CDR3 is TGTGCCAGCAGTGAATTCGGTGGCTACACCTTC. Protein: CASSEFGGYTF.

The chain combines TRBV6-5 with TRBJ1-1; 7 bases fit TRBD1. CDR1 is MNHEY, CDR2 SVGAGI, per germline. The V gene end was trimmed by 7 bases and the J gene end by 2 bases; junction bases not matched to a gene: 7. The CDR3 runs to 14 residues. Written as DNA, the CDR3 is TGTGCCAGCAATGCGGGACAGACAAACACTGAAGCTTTCTTT. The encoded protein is CASNAGQTNTEAFF.

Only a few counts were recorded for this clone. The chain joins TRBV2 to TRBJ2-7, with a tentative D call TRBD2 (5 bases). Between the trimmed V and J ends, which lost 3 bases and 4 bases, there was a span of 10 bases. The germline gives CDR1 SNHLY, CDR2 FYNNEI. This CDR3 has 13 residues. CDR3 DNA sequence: TGTGCCAGCAGTGAGGAGCGGCAATACGAGCAGTACTTC. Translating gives CASSEERQYEQYF.

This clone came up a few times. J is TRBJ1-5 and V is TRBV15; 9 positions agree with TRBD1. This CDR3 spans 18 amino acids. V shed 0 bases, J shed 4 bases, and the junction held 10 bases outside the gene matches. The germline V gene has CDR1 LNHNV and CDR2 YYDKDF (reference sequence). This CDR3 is CATSRDTIGTGTNQPQHF. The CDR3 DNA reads TGTGCCACCAGCAGAGACACCATCGGGACAGGGACGAATCAGCCCCAGCATTTT.

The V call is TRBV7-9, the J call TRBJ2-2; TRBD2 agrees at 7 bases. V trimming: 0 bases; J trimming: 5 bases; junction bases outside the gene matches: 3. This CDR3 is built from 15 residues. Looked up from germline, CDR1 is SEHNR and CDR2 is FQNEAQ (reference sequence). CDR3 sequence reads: CASSLAGGPTGELFF. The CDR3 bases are TGTGCCAGCAGCTTAGCGGGAGGGCCGACCGGGGAGCTGTTTTTT. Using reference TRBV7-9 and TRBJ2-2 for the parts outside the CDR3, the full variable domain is DTGVSQNPRHKITKRGQNVTFRCDPISEHNRLYWYRQTLGQGPEFLTYFQNEAQLEKSRLLSDRFSAERPKGSFSTLEIQRTEQGDSAMYLCASSLAGGPTGELFFGEGSRLTVL.

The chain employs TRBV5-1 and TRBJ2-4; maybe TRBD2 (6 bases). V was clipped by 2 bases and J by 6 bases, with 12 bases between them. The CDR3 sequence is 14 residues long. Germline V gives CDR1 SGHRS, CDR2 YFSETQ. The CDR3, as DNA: TGCGCCAGCAGCTTAGGGACCGGGGGAAACATTCAGTACTTC. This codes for CASSLGTGGNIQYF.

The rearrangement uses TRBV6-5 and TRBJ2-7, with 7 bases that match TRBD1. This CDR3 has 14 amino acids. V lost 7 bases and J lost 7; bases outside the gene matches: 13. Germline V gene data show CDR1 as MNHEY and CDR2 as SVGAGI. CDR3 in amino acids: CASKPTGVSSEQYF. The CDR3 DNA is TGTGCCAGCAAGCCCACAGGGGTGAGTTCGGAGCAGTACTTC.

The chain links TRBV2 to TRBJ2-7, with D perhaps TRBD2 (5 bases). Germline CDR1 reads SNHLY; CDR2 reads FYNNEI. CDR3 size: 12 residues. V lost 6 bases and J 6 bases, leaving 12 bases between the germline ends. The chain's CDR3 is CASSELVAEQYF. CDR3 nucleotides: TGTGCCAGCAGCGAACTAGTTGCCGAGCAGTACTTC.

CDR3 residues: CASSSAGRADEQYF. The CDR3 nucleotides are TGTGCCAGCAGCTCCGCGGGCCGAGCCGACGAGCAGTACTTC. The rearrangement uses TRBV7-9 and TRBJ2-7; D perhaps matches TRBD2 (5 bases). V shed 4 bases and J shed 5 bases, with 15 bases lying between them. CDR3 length: 14 residues. Germline CDR1 is SEHNR and CDR2 is FQNEAQ (reference sequence).